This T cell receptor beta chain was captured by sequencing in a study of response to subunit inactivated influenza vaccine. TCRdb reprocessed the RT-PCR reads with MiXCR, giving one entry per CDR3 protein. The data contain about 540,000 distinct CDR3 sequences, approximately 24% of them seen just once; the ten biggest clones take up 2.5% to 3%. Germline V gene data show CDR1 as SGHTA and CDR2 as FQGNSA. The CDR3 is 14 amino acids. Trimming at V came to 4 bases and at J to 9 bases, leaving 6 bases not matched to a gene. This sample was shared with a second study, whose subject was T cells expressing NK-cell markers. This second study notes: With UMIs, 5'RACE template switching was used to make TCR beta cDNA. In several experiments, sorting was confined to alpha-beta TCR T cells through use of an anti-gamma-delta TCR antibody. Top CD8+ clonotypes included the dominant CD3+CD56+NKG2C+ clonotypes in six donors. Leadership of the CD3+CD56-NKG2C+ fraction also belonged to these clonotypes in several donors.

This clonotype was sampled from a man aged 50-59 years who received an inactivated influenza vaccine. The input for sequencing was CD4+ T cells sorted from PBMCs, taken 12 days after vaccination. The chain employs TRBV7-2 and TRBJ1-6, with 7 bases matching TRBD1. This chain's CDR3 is CASSWTGGVSPLHF. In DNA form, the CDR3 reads TGTGCCAGCAGCTGGACAGGAGGGGTTTCACCCCTCCACTTT.